The entry below describes one TCR beta chain. These data belong to a study of blood T cell repertoires in COVID-19. Study in general: Spain, Italy and the United States supplied samples that represented acute and convalescent COVID-19. The analysed material was cDNA or gDNA that came from T cells, B-cell-depleted T cells, or PBMCs.

Per the original methods: Reference gene primer amplification yielded estimated nucleated cell counts. The protocol was immunoSEQ multiplex PCR, while the TCRdb copy is restricted to in-frame clones and leaves out a portion. V, J and clone size are taken as reported in that table, and D and trimming were inferred from the DNA itself. The table records 200,000 or so clones, around three quarters of them present only once. V was trimmed by 4 bases and J by 0 bases, leaving 6 bases between them. The CDR3 runs 13 residues. Germline CDR1 reads SGHRS; CDR2 reads YFSETQ. This chain joins TRBV5-1 and TRBJ2-3; D gene ambiguous. The TCR comes from a man aged 55 to 70 with active or convalescent COVID-19. The material sequenced was peripheral blood. The CDR3 DNA reads TGCGCCAGCAGCATCGTGAGCACAGATACGCAGTATTTT. It is translated as CASSIVSTDTQYF.